These T cell receptor beta chains were read from a single sample in a study of shared clonotypes between healthy human individuals. Using immunoSEQ multiplex PCR, the repertoire was profiled, and TCRdb retains in-frame clones only, with some absent. In the table there are about 2 million clones, just under 95% of which are singletons. Sample: naive CD8+ T cells sorted from blood. All receptors come from a man between 18 and 29 years old in good health. The CDR3 runs from the conserved cysteine through the conserved F or W. The D gene is left open where the match is weak. Size values are once, few and many counts, or a class for expanded clones, and some rows have none.

v_call: TRBV15
j_call: TRBJ2-7
d_call: TRBD2
clone_size: .
cdr3_aa: CATSRDGGTSGLISYEQYF
cdr3_nt: TGTGCCACCAGCAGAGACGGAGGGACTAGCGGATTGATCTCCTACGAGCAGTACTTC

v_call: TRBV28
j_call: TRBJ1-3
d_call: .
clone_size: .
cdr3_aa: CASSPPENTIYF
cdr3_nt: TGTGCCAGCAGCCCTCCGGAAAACACCATATATTTT

v_call: TRBV30
j_call: TRBJ1-1
d_call: .
clone_size: once
cdr3_aa: CAWSVASAEAFF
cdr3_nt: TGTGCCTGGAGTGTTGCCTCAGCTGAAGCTTTCTTT

v_call: TRBV2
j_call: TRBJ2-7
d_call: .
clone_size: few
cdr3_aa: CASSGQGNYEQYF
cdr3_nt: TGTGCCAGCAGTGGGCAGGGGAACTACGAGCAGTACTTC

v_call: TRBV30
j_call: TRBJ1-2
d_call: .
clone_size: .
cdr3_aa: CAWTEGRVRYGYTF
cdr3_nt: TGTGCCTGGACCGAGGGCAGGGTGAGGTATGGCTACACCTTC

v_call: TRBV9
j_call: TRBJ2-7
d_call: TRBD1
clone_size: few
cdr3_aa: CASSLGQGLSYEQYF
cdr3_nt: TGTGCCAGCAGCCTCGGACAGGGGCTTTCCTACGAGCAGTACTTC

v_call: TRBV4-1
j_call: TRBJ2-7
d_call: .
clone_size: .
cdr3_aa: CASSQDPPGGGYSYEQYF
cdr3_nt: TGCGCCAGCAGCCAAGACCCTCCCGGAGGGGGCTACTCCTACGAGCAGTACTTC

v_call: TRBV27
j_call: TRBJ1-2
d_call: TRBD1
clone_size: .
cdr3_aa: CASGTGGIYGYTF
cdr3_nt: TGTGCCAGCGGGACAGGGGGCATCTATGGCTACACCTTC

v_call: TRBV6-5
j_call: TRBJ1-1
d_call: TRBD1
clone_size: .
cdr3_aa: CASSLYRGFMNTEAFF
cdr3_nt: TGTGCCAGCAGTTTGTACAGGGGGTTCATGAACACTGAAGCTTTCTTT

v_call: TRBV13
j_call: TRBJ2-1
d_call: .
clone_size: .
cdr3_aa: CASSPRLTGNEQFF
cdr3_nt: TGTGCCAGCAGCCCTAGACTCACGGGGAATGAGCAGTTCTTC

v_call: TRBV27
j_call: TRBJ2-3
d_call: TRBD2
clone_size: .
cdr3_aa: CASSLLFHLAGLTDTQYF
cdr3_nt: TGTGCCAGCAGTCTACTCTTCCATCTAGCGGGATTGACAGATACGCAGTATTTT

v_call: TRBV15
j_call: TRBJ2-7
d_call: TRBD2
clone_size: .
cdr3_aa: CATSRKSGTSGSYEQYF
cdr3_nt: TGTGCCACCAGCAGAAAGTCCGGGACTAGCGGGTCCTACGAGCAGTACTTC

v_call: TRBV4-1
j_call: TRBJ1-5
d_call: .
clone_size: .
cdr3_aa: CASSQGPGNQPQHF
cdr3_nt: TGCGCCAGCAGCCAAGGGCCGGGCAATCAGCCCCAGCATTTT

v_call: TRBV6-1
j_call: TRBJ1-4
d_call: .
clone_size: .
cdr3_aa: CASSELVGSEYNEKLFF
cdr3_nt: TGTGCCAGCAGTGAATTAGTGGGCTCGGAGTATAATGAAAAACTGTTTTTT

v_call: TRBV11-2
j_call: TRBJ1-5
d_call: .
clone_size: once
cdr3_aa: CASSLTGMSNQPQHF
cdr3_nt: TGTGCCAGCAGCTTAACAGGGATGAGTAATCAGCCCCAGCATTTT

v_call: TRBV18
j_call: TRBJ2-3
d_call: .
clone_size: .
cdr3_aa: CASSPGPGTDTQYF
cdr3_nt: TGTGCCAGCTCACCAGGGCCGGGCACAGATACGCAGTATTTT

v_call: TRBV19
j_call: TRBJ2-7
d_call: .
clone_size: .
cdr3_aa: CASSIGSGGTYEQYF
cdr3_nt: TGTGCCAGTAGTATCGGTAGCGGCGGAACTTACGAGCAGTACTTC

v_call: TRBV10-1
j_call: TRBJ2-7
d_call: .
clone_size: once
cdr3_aa: CASSQGPSYEQYF
cdr3_nt: TGCGCCAGCAGTCAAGGGCCCTCCTACGAGCAGTACTTC

v_call: TRBV27
j_call: TRBJ2-5
d_call: .
clone_size: .
cdr3_aa: CASSLSGYQETQYF
cdr3_nt: TGTGCCAGCAGTTTATCAGGGTACCAAGAGACCCAGTACTTC

v_call: TRBV28
j_call: TRBJ2-7
d_call: TRBD1
clone_size: .
cdr3_aa: CASSLTGTGVDEQYF
cdr3_nt: TGTGCCAGCAGTTTAACCGGGACAGGGGTCGACGAGCAGTACTTC

v_call: TRBV15
j_call: TRBJ2-5
d_call: TRBD2
clone_size: .
cdr3_aa: CATSRGTAGGLEETQYF
cdr3_nt: TGTGCCACCAGCAGGGGAACGGCGGGAGGACTTGAAGAGACCCAGTACTTC

v_call: TRBV29-1
j_call: TRBJ2-5
d_call: .
clone_size: .
cdr3_aa: CSVEDLVTEETQYF
cdr3_nt: TGCAGCGTTGAAGATCTGGTGACAGAGGAGACCCAGTACTTC

v_call: TRBV30
j_call: TRBJ1-6
d_call: TRBD1
clone_size: .
cdr3_aa: CAWRPGQESSPLHF
cdr3_nt: TGTGCCTGGAGACCGGGACAGGAGTCATCACCCCTCCACTTT

v_call: TRBV27
j_call: TRBJ2-7
d_call: .
clone_size: .
cdr3_aa: CASSLLIGAYEQYF
cdr3_nt: TGTGCCAGCAGTTTATTGATCGGAGCTTACGAGCAGTACTTC

v_call: TRBV5-4
j_call: TRBJ2-5
d_call: TRBD2
clone_size: once
cdr3_aa: CASRSGLAGGGYQETQYF
cdr3_nt: TGTGCCAGCAGATCGGGACTAGCGGGAGGAGGGTACCAAGAGACCCAGTACTTC

v_call: TRBV5-1
j_call: TRBJ1-1
d_call: TRBD1
clone_size: .
cdr3_aa: CASSFQGAITEAFF
cdr3_nt: TGCGCCAGCAGCTTCCAGGGGGCGATCACTGAAGCTTTCTTT

v_call: TRBV29-1
j_call: TRBJ2-7
d_call: .
clone_size: once
cdr3_aa: CSVEGNRAEQYF
cdr3_nt: TGCAGCGTTGAAGGAAATAGGGCCGAGCAGTACTTC